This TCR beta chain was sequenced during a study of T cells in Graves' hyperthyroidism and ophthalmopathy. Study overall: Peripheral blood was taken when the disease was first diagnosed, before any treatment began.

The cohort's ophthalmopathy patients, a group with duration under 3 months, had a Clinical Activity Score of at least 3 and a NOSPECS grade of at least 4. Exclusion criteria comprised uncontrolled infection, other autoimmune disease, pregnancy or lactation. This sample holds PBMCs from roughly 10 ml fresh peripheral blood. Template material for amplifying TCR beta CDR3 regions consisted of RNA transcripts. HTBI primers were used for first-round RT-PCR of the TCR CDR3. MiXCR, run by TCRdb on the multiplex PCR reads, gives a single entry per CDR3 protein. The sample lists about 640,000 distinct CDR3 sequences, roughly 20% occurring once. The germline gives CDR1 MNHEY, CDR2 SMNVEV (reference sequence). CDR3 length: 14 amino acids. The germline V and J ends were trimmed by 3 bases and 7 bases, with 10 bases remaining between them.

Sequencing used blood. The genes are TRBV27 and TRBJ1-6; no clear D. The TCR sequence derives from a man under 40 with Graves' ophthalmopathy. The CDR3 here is CASSFSGPNSPLHF. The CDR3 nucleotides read TGTGCCAGCAGTTTTAGTGGACCGAATTCACCCCTCCACTTT.